This record covers a single T cell receptor (beta chain). What it binds is not known. This entry comes from a study of cytomegalovirus exposure and HLA in healthy donors. Notes on the study in general: In a later analysis, specific HLA alleles were associated with 16,000 or so TCR beta sequences at a 0.05 false discovery rate.

CDR1 and CDR2 from the germline V gene are MNHEY and SMNVEV (reference sequence). The CDR3 runs 13 residues. Trimming pared 5 bases from V and 0 bases from J, leaving 8 bases between. Amplification used 60 Vbeta primers and 13 Jbeta primers. TCRdb's copy holds only in-frame clones and misses some; the assay was immunoSEQ multiplex PCR. This table has some 130,000 clones, 80% appearing once. Specimen: PBMCs. This receptor was identified in a young man in good health and CMV-seronegative. V is TRBV27 and J is TRBJ2-7; D might be TRBD1 (6 bases). The CDR3 bases are TGTGCCAGCAGTCTGACAGGCTCCTACGAGCAGTACTTC. It specifies CASSLTGSYEQYF.